The 7 T cell receptor beta chains below were found in one sample sequenced in a study of blood T cell repertoires in COVID-19. Libraries were prepared by immunoSEQ multiplex PCR; TCRdb keeps only in-frame clonotypes and omits some of them. This repertoire shows fewer than 200,000 clones, 65% to 90% found once; its top ten account for more than 1.5%. Sequencing input: peripheral blood. These receptors originate from a human donor in a cohort sampled during active COVID-19.

This chain uses TRBV5-1 with TRBJ2-7; the match to TRBD2 covers 11 bases. V gave up 8 bases and J gave up 5 bases; unmatched junction bases: 6. The germline gives CDR1 SGHRS, CDR2 YFSETQ. The length of the CDR3 is 13 residues. The CDR3 DNA reads TGCGCCAGTAGCCCGGGACTAGCGGACGAGCAGTACTTC. Encoded protein: CASSPGLADEQYF.

This clone has only a few counts. This chain joins TRBV6-5 and TRBJ2-7, with D possibly matching TRBD1 (5 bases). V lost 7 bases and J 5 bases, leaving 21 bases between the germline ends. CDR1 is MNHEY and CDR2 is SVGAGI in the germline V gene. This CDR3 is 15 amino acids long. The CDR3 DNA reads as TGTGCCAGCATTACAGGCCCCGGCATTTACAACGAGCAGTACTTC. Its translation: CASITGPGIYNEQYF.

This CDR3 is CASSPPLATGELFF. Here the CDR3 DNA reads TGTGCCAGCAGCCCCCCCTTGGCTACCGGGGAGCTGTTTTTT. The chain joins TRBV5-5 to TRBJ2-2; D is undetermined. With 4 bases removed from V and 5 bases from J, the gap between germline ends came to 12 bases. The length of the CDR3 is 14 residues. CDR1 SGHKS and CDR2 YYEKEE come from the germline V gene (reference sequence).

The CDR3, as DNA: TGTGCCAGCAGTCGGGACCGGGACAGTCCCTACGAGCAGTACTTC. Its protein is CASSRDRDSPYEQYF. The J gene is TRBJ2-7, the V gene TRBV6-5; 7 bases are shared with TRBD1. V shed 5 bases, J shed 2 bases, and the junction held 9 bases outside the gene matches. The CDR3 has 15 residues. The germline gives CDR1 MNHEY, CDR2 SVGAGI.

The chain joins TRBV7-8 to TRBJ1-5, with D tentatively TRBD1 (6 bases). The CDR3 runs 15 residues. Germline V lookup: CDR1 SGHVS, CDR2 FQNEAQ. The V end lost 5 bases, the J end lost 1 base, and 12 bases lay between the germline ends. The CDR3 DNA is TGTGCCAGCAGCCCCGGGACATCGAGCAATCAGCCCCAGCATTTT. It encodes CASSPGTSSNQPQHF.

This chain links TRBV5-1 with TRBJ1-5; 7 nucleotides match TRBD1. The CDR3 runs to 14 residues. V lost 2 bases to trimming and J lost 1 base; unmatched junction nucleotides: 0. The germline V gene encodes CDR1 SGHRS and CDR2 YFSETQ. The CDR3 here is CASSLQGSNQPQHF. CDR3 coding DNA: TGCGCCAGCAGCTTACAGGGGAGCAATCAGCCCCAGCATTTT.

This rearrangement joins TRBV14 to TRBJ2-7; D is possibly TRBD1 (5 bases). The CDR3 has 12 residues. Germline CDR1 is SGHDN and CDR2 is FVKESK. Trimming pared 4 bases from V and 2 bases from J, leaving 6 bases between. The CDR3 DNA reads TGTGCCAGCAGCCGGGGCACCTACGAGCAGTACTTC. It specifies CASSRGTYEQYF.